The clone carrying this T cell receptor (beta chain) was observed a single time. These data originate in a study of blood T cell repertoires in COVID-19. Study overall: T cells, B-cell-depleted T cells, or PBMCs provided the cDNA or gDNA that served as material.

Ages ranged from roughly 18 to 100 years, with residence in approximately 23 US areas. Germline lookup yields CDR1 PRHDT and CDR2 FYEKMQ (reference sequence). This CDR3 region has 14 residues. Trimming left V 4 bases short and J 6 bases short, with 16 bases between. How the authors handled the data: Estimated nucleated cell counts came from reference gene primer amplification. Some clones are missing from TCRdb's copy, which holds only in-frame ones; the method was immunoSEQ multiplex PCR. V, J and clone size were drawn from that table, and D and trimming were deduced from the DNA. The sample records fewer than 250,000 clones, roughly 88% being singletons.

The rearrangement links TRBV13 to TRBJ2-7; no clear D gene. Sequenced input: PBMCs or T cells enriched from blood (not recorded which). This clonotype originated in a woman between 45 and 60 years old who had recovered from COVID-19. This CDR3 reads CASSYSSGRSEQYF. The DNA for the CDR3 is TGTGCCAGCAGCTACTCCTCCGGTAGATCCGAGCAGTACTTC.